The T cell receptor (beta chain) described here comes from a study of identical twins. TCRdb used MiXCR to reprocess the 5' RACE reads, holding one entry per CDR3 protein. The sample carries roughly 570,000 distinct CDR3 sequences, roughly 9.9% recorded once. V was shortened by 0 bases and J by 1 base, with 15 bases between the two germline ends. The CDR3 is 16 residues long. Per the germline V gene, CDR1 is DFQATT and CDR2 is SNEGSKA (reference sequence). These same data were also listed under a study on yellow fever vaccine responses in identical twins.

This chain joins TRBV20-1 and TRBJ2-5; D gene ambiguous. The specimen was PBMCs. The origin of this receptor is a woman under 30 in good health. DNA for the CDR3: TGCAGTGCTAGAGATCCTAAAGGTTCTACCCAAGAGACCCAGTACTTC. Its translation is CSARDPKGSTQETQYF.